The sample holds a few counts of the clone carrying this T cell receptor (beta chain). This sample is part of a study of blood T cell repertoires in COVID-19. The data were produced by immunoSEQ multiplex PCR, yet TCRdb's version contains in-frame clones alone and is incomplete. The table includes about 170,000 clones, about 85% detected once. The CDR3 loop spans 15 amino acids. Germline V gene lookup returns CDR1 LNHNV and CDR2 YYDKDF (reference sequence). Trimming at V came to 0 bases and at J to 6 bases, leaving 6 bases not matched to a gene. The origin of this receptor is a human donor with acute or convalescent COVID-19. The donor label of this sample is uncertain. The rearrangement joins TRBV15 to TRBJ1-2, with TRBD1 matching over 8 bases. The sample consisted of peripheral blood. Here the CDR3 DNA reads TGTGCCACCAGCAGAGATCTACAGGGGGGTAATGGCTACACCTTC. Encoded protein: CATSRDLQGGNGYTF.